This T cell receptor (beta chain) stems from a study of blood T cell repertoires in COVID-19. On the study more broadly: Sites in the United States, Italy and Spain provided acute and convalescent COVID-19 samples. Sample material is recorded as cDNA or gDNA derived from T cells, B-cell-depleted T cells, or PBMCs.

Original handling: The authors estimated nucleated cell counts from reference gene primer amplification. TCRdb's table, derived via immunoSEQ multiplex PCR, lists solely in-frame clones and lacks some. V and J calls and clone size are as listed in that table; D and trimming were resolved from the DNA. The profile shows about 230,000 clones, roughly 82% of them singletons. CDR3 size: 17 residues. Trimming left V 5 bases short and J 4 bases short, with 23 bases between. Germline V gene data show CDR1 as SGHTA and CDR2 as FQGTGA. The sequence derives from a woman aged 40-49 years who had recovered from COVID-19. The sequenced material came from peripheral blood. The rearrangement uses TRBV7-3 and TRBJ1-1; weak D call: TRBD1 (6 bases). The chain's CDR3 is CASSRDKGKRVGTEAFF. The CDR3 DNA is TGTGCCAGCAGCCGGGACAAGGGGAAGCGTGTCGGCACTGAAGCTTTCTTT.